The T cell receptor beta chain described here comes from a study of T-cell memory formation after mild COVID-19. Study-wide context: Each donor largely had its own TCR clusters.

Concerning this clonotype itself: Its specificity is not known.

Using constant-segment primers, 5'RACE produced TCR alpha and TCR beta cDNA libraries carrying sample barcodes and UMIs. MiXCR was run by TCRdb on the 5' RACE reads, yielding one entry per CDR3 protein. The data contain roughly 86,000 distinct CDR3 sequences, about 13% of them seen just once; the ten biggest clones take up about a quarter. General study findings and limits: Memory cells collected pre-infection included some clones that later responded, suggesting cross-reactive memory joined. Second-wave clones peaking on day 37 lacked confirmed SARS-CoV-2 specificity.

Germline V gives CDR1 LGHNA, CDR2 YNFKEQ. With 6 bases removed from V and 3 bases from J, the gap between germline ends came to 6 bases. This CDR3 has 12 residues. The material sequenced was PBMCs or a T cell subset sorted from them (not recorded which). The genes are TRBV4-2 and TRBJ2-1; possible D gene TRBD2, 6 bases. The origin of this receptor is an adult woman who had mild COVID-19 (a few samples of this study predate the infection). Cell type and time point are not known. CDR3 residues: CASRTSYNEQFF. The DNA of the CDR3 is TGTGCCAGCAGGACTAGCTACAATGAGCAGTTCTTC.